This is a list of T cell receptor beta chains from one sample in a study of vaccination effects on CD4 cells after COVID-19. Profiling relied on immunoSEQ multiplex PCR, and the TCRdb table lists in-frame clones only, not all of them. The table records 20,000 to 25,000 clones, over 70% of them present only once. Their specific antigens are unknown. This specimen was CD4+ T cells from PBMCs cultured with SARS-CoV-2 spike peptides, taken after COVID-19 vaccination. The receptors were gathered from a human donor who received a COVID-19 vaccine. The CDR3 runs from the conserved cysteine through the conserved F or W. Fields, in order: CDR3 DNA, CDR3 protein, clone size, D gene, J gene, V gene. The D gene is left open where the match is weak. Not every row has a clone size; where given, it reads once, few, many or a size class.

cdr3_nt: TGTGCCAGCAGCCAACAGGGATCGGTCGGCTACACCTTC; cdr3_aa: CASSQQGSVGYTF; clone_size: -; d_call: -; j_call: TRBJ1-2; v_call: TRBV14
cdr3_nt: TGCGCCAGCAGCTTGGTGCCAGGGATCGGGGAGCTGTTTTTT; cdr3_aa: CASSLVPGIGELFF; clone_size: -; d_call: -; j_call: TRBJ2-2; v_call: TRBV5-1
cdr3_nt: TGCGCCAGCAGCTTGCAGGGGACCTCTGGAAACACCATATATTTT; cdr3_aa: CASSLQGTSGNTIYF; clone_size: -; d_call: -; j_call: TRBJ1-3; v_call: TRBV5-1
cdr3_nt: TGTGCCACGGCACGCGGGGGTGGGGAGACCCAGTACTTC; cdr3_aa: CATARGGGETQYF; clone_size: few; d_call: TRBD2; j_call: TRBJ2-5; v_call: TRBV24-1
cdr3_nt: TGTGCCAGCACTAGAGGGGGGAACACAGATACGCAGTATTTT; cdr3_aa: CASTRGGNTDTQYF; clone_size: -; d_call: -; j_call: TRBJ2-3; v_call: TRBV6-5
cdr3_nt: TGTGCCAGCAGGGACTATTATGGCTACACCTTC; cdr3_aa: CASRDYYGYTF; clone_size: -; d_call: -; j_call: TRBJ1-2; v_call: TRBV27
cdr3_nt: TGTGCCATCGGTCAGGGAAACACTGAAGCTTTCTTT; cdr3_aa: CAIGQGNTEAFF; clone_size: -; d_call: -; j_call: TRBJ1-1; v_call: TRBV10-3
cdr3_nt: TGTGCCAGCAGTTTGGACTTTTTTATAGATGAGCAGTTCTTC; cdr3_aa: CASSLDFFIDEQFF; clone_size: -; d_call: -; j_call: TRBJ2-1; v_call: TRBV6-6
cdr3_nt: TGTGCCAGCAGCCCGAGGTCGGGTCTCGCCTCCTACGAGCAGTACTTC; cdr3_aa: CASSPRSGLASYEQYF; clone_size: -; d_call: -; j_call: TRBJ2-7; v_call: TRBV11-2
cdr3_nt: TGTGCCAGCAGCCCAGGGGGCTCCGCCGAGCAGTACTTC; cdr3_aa: CASSPGGSAEQYF; clone_size: -; d_call: TRBD1; j_call: TRBJ2-7; v_call: TRBV7-9
cdr3_nt: TGTGCCAGTAGGAGGGACAGGGATTTCGGGGAGCTGTTTTTT; cdr3_aa: CASRRDRDFGELFF; clone_size: few; d_call: TRBD1; j_call: TRBJ2-2; v_call: TRBV19
cdr3_nt: TGTGCCAGCAGTTCAGGGGGAGGAGGCTACACCTTC; cdr3_aa: CASSSGGGGYTF; clone_size: -; d_call: TRBD1; j_call: TRBJ1-2; v_call: TRBV3-1/TRBV3-2
cdr3_nt: TGCGCCAGCAGCCCCAGAACCAGGGAAGGCTCCTACGAGCAGTACTTC; cdr3_aa: CASSPRTREGSYEQYF; clone_size: few; d_call: -; j_call: TRBJ2-7; v_call: TRBV5-1
cdr3_nt: TGCGCCAGCAGCCAAGCAGGGGGGAGCTCCTATAATTCACCCCTCCACTTT; cdr3_aa: CASSQAGGSSYNSPLHF; clone_size: -; d_call: TRBD1; j_call: TRBJ1-6; v_call: TRBV4-1
cdr3_nt: TGTGCCAGCAGCCAAGATGCTGACAGGGATGCGTCAGATACGCAGTATTTT; cdr3_aa: CASSQDADRDASDTQYF; clone_size: once; d_call: TRBD1; j_call: TRBJ2-3; v_call: TRBV4-2
cdr3_nt: TGTGCCAGCAGCTCTTGGGACAGGGGAGGGTCCGGAAACACCATATATTTT; cdr3_aa: CASSSWDRGGSGNTIYF; clone_size: -; d_call: TRBD1; j_call: TRBJ1-3; v_call: TRBV11-2
cdr3_nt: TGTGCCAGCTCACCTCAGGGTTTGGGTATGAACACTGAAGCTTTCTTT; cdr3_aa: CASSPQGLGMNTEAFF; clone_size: -; d_call: -; j_call: TRBJ1-1; v_call: TRBV18
cdr3_nt: TGTGCCAGCAGCTCCGGGCGGAGGACCTACGAGCAGTACTTC; cdr3_aa: CASSSGRRTYEQYF; clone_size: -; d_call: -; j_call: TRBJ2-7; v_call: TRBV13
cdr3_nt: TGTGCCAGCAGCAAAGTTGCGGAGCGGCCTGGAGTTTTTAGCTCCTACAATGAGCAGTTCTTC; cdr3_aa: CASSKVAERPGVFSSYNEQFF; clone_size: -; d_call: -; j_call: TRBJ2-1; v_call: TRBV21-1
cdr3_nt: TGTGCCACCAGTAGTGGTAGCGAAACCGGGGAGCTGTTTTTT; cdr3_aa: CATSSGSETGELFF; clone_size: -; d_call: -; j_call: TRBJ2-2; v_call: TRBV24-1
cdr3_nt: TGTGCCATAGCAACCTCGACAGGGGTAGAAGAGACCCAGTACTTC; cdr3_aa: CAIATSTGVEETQYF; clone_size: -; d_call: TRBD1; j_call: TRBJ2-5; v_call: TRBV10-3
cdr3_nt: TGTGCCAGCAGCTTAGCTCAGATCGGGACCCAGTACTTC; cdr3_aa: CASSLAQIGTQYF; clone_size: -; d_call: -; j_call: TRBJ2-5; v_call: TRBV7-9
cdr3_nt: TGTGCCAGCACCTGGACGGGTTCTAAAATCTCCTACAATGAGCAGTTCTTC; cdr3_aa: CASTWTGSKISYNEQFF; clone_size: -; d_call: -; j_call: TRBJ2-1; v_call: TRBV27
cdr3_nt: TGCGCCAGCAGCCAGGGAGGGACAGATACGCAGTATTTT; cdr3_aa: CASSQGGTDTQYF; clone_size: once; d_call: TRBD2; j_call: TRBJ2-3; v_call: TRBV5-1
cdr3_nt: TGCGCCAGCAGCTTGGACCGCTCCTATAATTCACCCCTCCACTTT; cdr3_aa: CASSLDRSYNSPLHF; clone_size: -; d_call: -; j_call: TRBJ1-6; v_call: TRBV5-1
cdr3_nt: TGTGCCAGCAGCCTCAGGGGGCAGGATGGCTACACCTTC; cdr3_aa: CASSLRGQDGYTF; clone_size: medium-sized; d_call: TRBD1; j_call: TRBJ1-2; v_call: TRBV27
cdr3_nt: TGTGCCAGCAGTCTCGGGACGCAGGGTGCCCAGTACTTC; cdr3_aa: CASSLGTQGAQYF; clone_size: -; d_call: -; j_call: TRBJ2-5; v_call: TRBV6-1
cdr3_nt: TGTGCCAGCAGCTTTGGCCAGGAGCCTAACTATGGCTACACCTTC; cdr3_aa: CASSFGQEPNYGYTF; clone_size: -; d_call: -; j_call: TRBJ1-2; v_call: TRBV7-9
cdr3_nt: TGTGCCTGGAGTGTAGCGGGGGGCTACACCTTC; cdr3_aa: CAWSVAGGYTF; clone_size: -; d_call: -; j_call: TRBJ1-2; v_call: TRBV30
cdr3_nt: TGTGCCAGCAGCGACCCGGGACTAGCGGGAGGGACTGGTGAAGAAAACAATGAGCAGTTCTTC; cdr3_aa: CASSDPGLAGGTGEENNEQFF; clone_size: once; d_call: TRBD2; j_call: TRBJ2-1; v_call: TRBV2
cdr3_nt: TGTGCCAGCAGCTTGGGTCTAGGTGGCGATACGCAGTATTTT; cdr3_aa: CASSLGLGGDTQYF; clone_size: -; d_call: -; j_call: TRBJ2-3; v_call: TRBV5-8
cdr3_nt: TGTGCCAGTAGTATACGTCGGGGAAGCTCCTACAATGAGCAGTTCTTC; cdr3_aa: CASSIRRGSSYNEQFF; clone_size: -; d_call: -; j_call: TRBJ2-1; v_call: TRBV19
cdr3_nt: TGTGCCAGCAGCCAAGTCGGAGATTGGTCTAGCGGGGCAGATACGCAGTATTTT; cdr3_aa: CASSQVGDWSSGADTQYF; clone_size: -; d_call: TRBD2; j_call: TRBJ2-3; v_call: TRBV3-1/TRBV3-2
cdr3_nt: TGTGCCAGCAGCTTCTCTCCGGGACTAGCGGGGGGGGAAGAGACCCAGTACTTC; cdr3_aa: CASSFSPGLAGGEETQYF; clone_size: -; d_call: TRBD2; j_call: TRBJ2-5; v_call: TRBV13
cdr3_nt: TGCGCCAGCAGCCAAGGGGGGGGGACCGGGGAGCTGTTTTTT; cdr3_aa: CASSQGGGTGELFF; clone_size: -; d_call: TRBD2; j_call: TRBJ2-2; v_call: TRBV4-1
cdr3_nt: TGTGCCAGCAGAACCGGGACCGGGAGCCAGCCCCAGCATTTT; cdr3_aa: CASRTGTGSQPQHF; clone_size: -; d_call: -; j_call: TRBJ1-5; v_call: TRBV2
cdr3_nt: TGTGCCAGCAGCCATGCGGGGTTGGGGGAGACCCAGTACTTC; cdr3_aa: CASSHAGLGETQYF; clone_size: few; d_call: -; j_call: TRBJ2-5; v_call: TRBV3-1/TRBV3-2
cdr3_nt: TGTGCCACCAGCAGAGATCGGGACACCTACGAGCAGTACTTC; cdr3_aa: CATSRDRDTYEQYF; clone_size: -; d_call: -; j_call: TRBJ2-7; v_call: TRBV15
cdr3_nt: TGTGCCAGCTCAATAGGGGTGAGCAATCAGCCCCAGCATTTT; cdr3_aa: CASSIGVSNQPQHF; clone_size: -; d_call: -; j_call: TRBJ1-5; v_call: TRBV18
cdr3_nt: TGCAGCGTTGCCGGGACAGGGTGGAACTATGGCTACACCTTC; cdr3_aa: CSVAGTGWNYGYTF; clone_size: -; d_call: TRBD1; j_call: TRBJ1-2; v_call: TRBV29-1
cdr3_nt: TGTGCCAGCAGTGAAGGTAGCGGAGTCCAAGAGACCCAGTACTTC; cdr3_aa: CASSEGSGVQETQYF; clone_size: -; d_call: -; j_call: TRBJ2-5; v_call: TRBV2
cdr3_nt: TGTGCCAGCAGCCCCCCTAGCGGGCCCTACTATGAGCAGTTCTTC; cdr3_aa: CASSPPSGPYYEQFF; clone_size: -; d_call: TRBD2; j_call: TRBJ2-1; v_call: TRBV3-1/TRBV3-2
cdr3_nt: TGTGCCAGCAGCCAAGACGGGCTAGCTAGCCAGACCCAGTACTTC; cdr3_aa: CASSQDGLASQTQYF; clone_size: -; d_call: -; j_call: TRBJ2-5; v_call: TRBV3-1/TRBV3-2
cdr3_nt: TGTGCCAGCAGCCCGCGGGACAGCTACACAGATACGCAGTATTTT; cdr3_aa: CASSPRDSYTDTQYF; clone_size: -; d_call: -; j_call: TRBJ2-3; v_call: TRBV3-1/TRBV3-2
cdr3_nt: TGTGCCAGCTCACCGGGACAGGGGGGCTCCTACAATGAGCAGTTCTTC; cdr3_aa: CASSPGQGGSYNEQFF; clone_size: -; d_call: TRBD1; j_call: TRBJ2-1; v_call: TRBV18
cdr3_nt: TGCGCCAGCAGCCTTACGGGACAGGGGGCCCACAATGAGCAGTTCTTC; cdr3_aa: CASSLTGQGAHNEQFF; clone_size: -; d_call: TRBD1; j_call: TRBJ2-1; v_call: TRBV5-1
cdr3_nt: TGTGCCAGCAGTGAAGGCGGGGGAGGCTACACCTTC; cdr3_aa: CASSEGGGGYTF; clone_size: -; d_call: -; j_call: TRBJ1-2; v_call: TRBV6-1
cdr3_nt: TGTGCCAGCGGACCTTACACTGAAGCTTTCTTT; cdr3_aa: CASGPYTEAFF; clone_size: -; d_call: -; j_call: TRBJ1-1; v_call: TRBV12-3/TRBV12-4
cdr3_nt: TGTGCCAGCAGCCCTACTAGCGGGAGCTACAATGAGCAGTTCTTC; cdr3_aa: CASSPTSGSYNEQFF; clone_size: -; d_call: TRBD2; j_call: TRBJ2-1; v_call: TRBV7-9
cdr3_nt: TGCAGTGTGGGGGATGGGGAAAAACTGTTTTTT; cdr3_aa: CSVGDGEKLFF; clone_size: -; d_call: -; j_call: TRBJ1-4; v_call: TRBV20-1
cdr3_nt: TGTGCCAGCAGCGTAGATGCGAGCGGGGAAGCTTTCTTT; cdr3_aa: CASSVDASGEAFF; clone_size: -; d_call: -; j_call: TRBJ1-1; v_call: TRBV9
cdr3_nt: TGTGCCAGCAGCTTTGCCCCTGGGGGGCTCGCCTACGAGCAGTACTTC; cdr3_aa: CASSFAPGGLAYEQYF; clone_size: medium-sized; d_call: -; j_call: TRBJ2-7; v_call: TRBV11-2
cdr3_nt: TGTGCCAGCAGCGCGGGACAGAGGGTGGAGACCCAGTACTTC; cdr3_aa: CASSAGQRVETQYF; clone_size: few; d_call: -; j_call: TRBJ2-5; v_call: TRBV5-4
cdr3_nt: TGTGCCAGCAGCAGGGACGGATATCAGCCCCAGCATTTT; cdr3_aa: CASSRDGYQPQHF; clone_size: few; d_call: -; j_call: TRBJ1-5; v_call: TRBV6-5
cdr3_nt: TGTGCCAGCAATAAATTCCAGCGGGAGAGGGGGAACAATGAGCAGTTCTTC; cdr3_aa: CASNKFQRERGNNEQFF; clone_size: -; d_call: TRBD2; j_call: TRBJ2-1; v_call: TRBV27